This T cell receptor beta chain was profiled in a study of T cells in localized non-small cell lung cancer. Study-level findings and limits: Overall survival was longer when the density of T cells in the blood was higher.

Clones were sequenced by immunoSEQ multiplex PCR, and TCRdb holds only the in-frame ones, with some missing. The table lists about 26,000 clones, 82% of them singletons, with about 4% in the top ten. In germline, CDR1 is MNHEY, CDR2 SVGAGI. V was pared by 7 bases and J by 9 bases, with 21 bases between. The CDR3 is 15 amino acids. This clone came up a few times. The antigen is not known. The chain recombines TRBV6-5 with TRBJ2-2, with D perhaps TRBD1 or TRBD2 (7 bases each). The receptor was isolated from a woman aged 40-75 years with stage I lung adenocarcinoma. Sequencing was performed on peripheral blood, taken before any cancer treatment. Written as DNA, the CDR3 is TGTGCCAGCAACCTTCGGCAGGGGGGGACTCGGGAGCTGTTTTTT. The encoded protein is CASNLRQGGTRELFF.